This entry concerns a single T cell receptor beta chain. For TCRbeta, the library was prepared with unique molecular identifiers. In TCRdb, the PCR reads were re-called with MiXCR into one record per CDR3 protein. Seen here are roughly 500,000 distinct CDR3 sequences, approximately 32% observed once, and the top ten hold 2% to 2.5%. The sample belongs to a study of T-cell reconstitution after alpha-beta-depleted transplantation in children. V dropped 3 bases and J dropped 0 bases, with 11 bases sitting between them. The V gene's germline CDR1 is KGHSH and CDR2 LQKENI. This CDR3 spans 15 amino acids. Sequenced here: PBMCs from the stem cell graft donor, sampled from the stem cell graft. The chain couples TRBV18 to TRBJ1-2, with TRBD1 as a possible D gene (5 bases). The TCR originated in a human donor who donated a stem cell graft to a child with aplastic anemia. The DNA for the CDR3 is TGTGCCAGCTCACCGGGGACTGAAGCTAACTATGGCTACACCTTC. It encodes CASSPGTEANYGYTF.